Following are 9 T cell receptor beta chains from one sample sequenced in a study of response to subunit inactivated influenza vaccine. A single record per CDR3 protein comes from TCRdb applying MiXCR to the RT-PCR reads. The repertoire holds 450,000 to 500,000 distinct CDR3 sequences, with approximately 10% as singletons. This material consisted of PBMCs from blood, taken more than 35 days after vaccination. These TCRs come from a man aged 45-65 years who received an inactivated influenza vaccine.

The rearrangement links TRBV19 to TRBJ1-4; TRBD1 might be the D (5 bases). Looked up from germline, CDR1 is LNHDA and CDR2 is SQIVND (reference sequence). V was cut by 10 bases and J by 0 bases, with 18 bases left in between. This CDR3 is 16 amino acids long. CDR3 nucleotides: TGTGCCACCAGCCGGGACGTCCCTTCAACTAATGAAAAACTGTTTTTT. Translation gives CATSRDVPSTNEKLFF. The full variable domain, with the rest looked up from reference TRBV19 and TRBJ1-4, is DGGITQSPKYLFRKEGQNVTLSCEQNLNHDAMYWYRQDPGQGLRLIYYSQIVNDFQKGDIAEGYSVSREKKESFPLTVTSAQKNPTAFYLCATSRDVPSTNEKLFFGSGTQLSVL.

This clonotype showed up just a few times. The chain has TRBV12-3 or TRBV12-4 and TRBJ2-1; D is ambiguous. Trimming left V 3 bases short and J 5 bases short, with 8 bases between. This CDR3 comprises 13 residues. CDR3 residues: CASSLPPHNEQFF. CDR3 in DNA: TGTGCCAGCAGTTTGCCCCCTCACAATGAGCAGTTCTTC.

The CDR3 protein is CASSQGGGSSTDTQYF. The CDR3 nucleotides are TGCGCCAGCAGCCAAGGTGGCGGATCTAGCACAGATACGCAGTATTTT. The chain uses TRBV4-3 and TRBJ2-3; D not certain. Between the trimmed V and J ends, which lost 1 base and 0 bases, there was a span of 11 bases. The CDR3 has 16 residues. The germline V gene encodes CDR1 LGHNA and CDR2 YSLEER.

This clonotype was detected ten times or more. V is TRBV24-1 and J is TRBJ2-3; possible D gene TRBD2, 5 bases. The CDR3 is made up of 13 amino acids. Trimming pared 3 bases from V and 2 bases from J, leaving 5 bases between. Per germline, CDR1 KGHDR and CDR2 SFDVKD. The CDR3 sequence: CATSDDYTDTQYF. The CDR3 DNA reads as TGTGCCACCAGTGATGACTACACAGATACGCAGTATTTT.

This clonotype was seen more than once but under ten times. This chain uses TRBV24-1 with TRBJ1-3; possible D gene TRBD1, 6 bases. The germline V gene has CDR1 KGHDR and CDR2 SFDVKD. This CDR3 has 16 amino acids. Trimming removed 2 bases at V and 2 bases at J, with 12 bases between. CDR3 DNA: TGTGCCACCAGTGATTCGAAGTCAGGGGCTGGAAACACCATATATTTT. It is translated as CATSDSKSGAGNTIYF.

This clonotype was found a few times. The V call is TRBV29-1, the J call TRBJ2-7, with D possibly TRBD2 on 7 matching bases. Germline V gene sequence: CDR1 SQVTM, CDR2 ANQGSEA. The CDR3 has 11 residues. Trimming cost V 6 bases and J 6 bases, with 12 bases left between them. CDR3 in DNA: TGCAGCGTGCAAAGGGGGGGCGAGCAGTACTTC. This encodes CSVQRGGEQYF.

This clonotype was picked up a small number of times. This chain links TRBV20-1 with TRBJ1-1; 8 positions agree with TRBD1. Germline lookup yields CDR1 DFQATT and CDR2 SNEGSKA (reference sequence). CDR3 length: 15 amino acids. The J segment lost 3 bases and the V segment lost 2 bases, leaving 8 bases of the junction unmatched. The CDR3 DNA reads as TGCAGTGCTAGAACAATGACAGGGGACTACACTGAAGCTTTCTTT. Residues: CSARTMTGDYTEAFF.

V is TRBV10-3 and J is TRBJ1-2; D is perhaps TRBD1 (6 bases). This CDR3 spans 15 amino acids. Germline V gene sequence: CDR1 ENHRY, CDR2 SYGVKD. The CDR3 DNA is TGTACGACACGCCAAGGGCCGGGGGCAAACTATGGCTACACCTTC. Protein: CTTRQGPGANYGYTF.

In this sample, this clonotype turned up many times. J is TRBJ1-3 and V is TRBV9; D gene ambiguous. The length of the CDR3 is 12 residues. CDR1 and CDR2 from the germline V gene are SGDLS and YYNGEE. V shed 4 bases and J shed 7 bases, with 9 bases lying between them. CDR3 in amino acids: CASSPQSNTIYF. CDR3 in DNA: TGTGCCAGCAGCCCCCAGAGCAACACCATATATTTT. The full variable domain, rest sourced from reference TRBV9 and TRBJ1-3, is DSGVTQTPKHLITATGQRVTLRCSPRSGDLSVYWYQQSLDQGLQFLIQYYNGEERAKGNILERFSAQQFPDLHSELNLSSLELGDSALYFCASSPQSNTIYFGEGSWLTVV.